This T cell receptor (beta chain) was identified in a study of blood T cell repertoires in COVID-19. Method: immunoSEQ multiplex PCR; TCRdb's copy keeps in-frame clones and lacks some. Of roughly 400,000 clones detected, about 88% appear once; the ten largest clones hold 1.2% to 1.5%. Recruitment covered 20 to 25 US areas and drew participants whose ages spanned roughly 18 to 90 years. Participants' reported clinical history set cohort assignment. Exposed enrollees encountered a COVID-19 case at some point within 2 weeks before study entry. CDR1 is SGHNT, CDR2 YYREEE, per germline (reference sequence). The CDR3 loop spans 15 amino acids. V was clipped by 0 bases and J by 10 bases; unmatched bases: 5.

The sequence came from a woman between 18 and 29 years old who had been exposed to COVID-19. The sequenced material came from PBMCs or T cells enriched from blood (not recorded which). The chain carries TRBV5-4 and TRBJ1-6; TRBD1 agrees at 9 bases. For the CDR3, the DNA is TGTGCCAGCAGCTTGGCCGGACAGGGGAGGTCACCCCTCCACTTT. Translation: CASSLAGQGRSPLHF.